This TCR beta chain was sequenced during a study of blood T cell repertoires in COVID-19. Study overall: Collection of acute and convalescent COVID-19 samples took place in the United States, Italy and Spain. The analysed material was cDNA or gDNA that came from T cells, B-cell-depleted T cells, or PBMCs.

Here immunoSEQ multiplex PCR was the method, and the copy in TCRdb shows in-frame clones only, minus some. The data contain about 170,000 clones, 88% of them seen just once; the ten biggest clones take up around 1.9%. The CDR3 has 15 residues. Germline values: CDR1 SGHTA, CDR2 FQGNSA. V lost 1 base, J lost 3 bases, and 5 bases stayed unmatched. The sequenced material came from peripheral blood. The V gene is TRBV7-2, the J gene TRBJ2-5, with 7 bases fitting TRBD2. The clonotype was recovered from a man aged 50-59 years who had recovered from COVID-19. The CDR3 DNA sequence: TGTGCCAGCAGCTTAGGCGGGGGAAGGGAAGAGACCCAGTACTTC. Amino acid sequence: CASSLGGGREETQYF.